Following are 8 T cell receptor beta chains from one sample sequenced in a study of neoadjuvant anti-PD-1 for oral cavity cancer. Clones were sequenced by immunoSEQ multiplex PCR, and TCRdb holds only the in-frame ones, with some missing. The top ten clones hold 2.5% to 3% of a sample with around 60,000 clones, more than 65% of them seen once. The specimen comprised PBMCs, sampled before nivolumab (anti-PD-1) treatment. These receptors were obtained from a person between 40 and 80 years old with oral cavity squamous cell carcinoma.

The J gene is TRBJ2-7, the V gene TRBV6-1; TRBD2 aligns across 7 bases. From germline, CDR1 is MNHNS and CDR2 SASEGT. Trimming took 2 bases from V and 4 from J; bases not matched to a gene: 8. CDR3 length equals 15 residues. DNA for the CDR3: TGTGCCAGCAGTGAAACCGGCGGGAGAAAGTACGAGCAGTACTTC. Amino acid sequence: CASSETGGRKYEQYF.

This chain joins TRBV11-2 and TRBJ2-2; D is unclear. This CDR3 contains 14 residues. CDR1 SGHAT and CDR2 FQNNGV come from the germline V gene. Between the trimmed V and J ends, which lost 4 bases and 17 bases, there was a span of 23 bases. CDR3 in amino acids: CASSSSPLGGVGFF. In DNA form, the CDR3 reads TGTGCCAGCAGCTCCAGTCCCCTCGGTGGGGTGGGTTTTTTT.

The J gene is TRBJ2-3, the V gene TRBV9; TRBD2 agrees at 9 bases. CDR1 SGDLS and CDR2 YYNGEE come from the germline V gene. The length of the CDR3 is 16 residues. J was trimmed by 5 bases and V by 0 bases; bases with no gene match: 7. In nucleotides, the CDR3 is TGTGCCAGCAGCGTAGGGTTTGCGGGAGGGGTAGATACGCAGTATTTT. Amino acids: CASSVGFAGGVDTQYF.

The chain couples TRBV19 to TRBJ1-5, with D tentatively TRBD1 (5 bases). Looked up from germline, CDR1 is LNHDA and CDR2 is SQIVND (reference sequence). The V end lost 4 bases, the J end lost 1 base, and 11 bases lay between the germline ends. This CDR3 is built from 15 residues. CDR3 sequence reads: CASSTQGVSNQPQHF. For the CDR3, the DNA is TGTGCCAGTAGTACCCAGGGAGTAAGCAATCAGCCCCAGCATTTT.

The chain uses TRBV7-8 and TRBJ1-4; tentative D call: TRBD1 (5 bases). Germline V gene data show CDR1 as SGHVS and CDR2 as FQNEAQ. The V end lost 8 bases, the J end lost 0 bases, and 10 bases lay between the germline ends. CDR3 length: 14 residues. Written as DNA, the CDR3 is TGTGCCAGCTGTCGACAGCCAACTAATGAAAAACTGTTTTTT. Translating it yields CASCRQPTNEKLFF.

V is TRBV30 and J is TRBJ2-3, with D perhaps given as TRBD1 or TRBD2 (5 bases each). This CDR3 region has 17 residues. The germline V gene encodes CDR1 GTSNPN and CDR2 SVGIG (reference sequence). With 0 bases removed from V and 6 bases from J, the gap between germline ends came to 22 bases. As DNA, the CDR3 is TGTGCCTGGAGTGTCCGGGGCGGCCGGTGGGTAGAGGATACGCAGTATTTT. Protein product: CAWSVRGGRWVEDTQYF.

The chain has TRBV6-4 and TRBJ2-3; D perhaps matches TRBD2 (6 bases). Germline CDR1 reads MRHNA; CDR2 reads SNTAGT. V dropped 5 bases and J dropped 2 bases, with 14 bases sitting between them. The CDR3 consists of 15 residues. CDR3 protein: CASSSLASDTDTQYF. The CDR3 nucleotides are TGTGCCAGCAGTTCTTTGGCTAGCGACACAGATACGCAGTATTTT.

The rearrangement links TRBV5-8 to TRBJ1-5; 10 bases map to TRBD1. Per the germline V gene, CDR1 is SGHTS and CDR2 is YDEGEE. This CDR3 spans 15 amino acids. Trimming took 0 bases from V and 6 from J; bases not matched to a gene: 3. CDR3 loop: CASSLEDRGSQPQHF. Here the CDR3 DNA reads TGTGCCAGCAGCTTGGAGGACAGGGGGTCTCAGCCCCAGCATTTT. Full variable domain (remainder filled in from reference TRBV5-8 and TRBJ1-5): EAGVTQSPTHLIKTRGQQATLRCSPISGHTSVYWYQQALGLGLQFLLWYDEGEERNRGNFPPRFSGRQFPNYSSELNVNALELEDSALYLCASSLEDRGSQPQHFGDGTRLSIL.